Listed below are T cell receptor beta chains from one sample, sequenced in a study of shared clonotypes between healthy human individuals. Using immunoSEQ multiplex PCR, the repertoire was profiled, and TCRdb retains in-frame clones only, with some absent. Of roughly 2 million clones in the sample, about 94% were seen once. Sequenced input: naive CD4+ T cells sorted from blood. These receptors were taken from a man younger than 35 in good health. Both conserved end residues are part of each CDR3. D genes are given only for firm matches. Clone size, where shown, is once, few, many, or a class for clones that have expanded.

TRBV6-5	TRBJ1-4	TRBD1	NA	14	CASRPGQGAQKLFF	TGTGCCAGCAGACCCGGACAGGGGGCTCAAAAACTGTTTTTT
TRBV9	TRBJ2-3	TRBD2	NA	15	CASSLRAGEGDTQYF	TGTGCCAGCAGCCTAAGAGCGGGAGAGGGAGATACGCAGTATTTT
TRBV18	TRBJ2-5	NA	NA	12	CASSLYQETQYF	TGTGCCAGCTCACTCTACCAAGAGACCCAGTACTTC
TRBV6-6	TRBJ2-5	NA	once	15	CASSYVGRGGETQYF	TGTGCCAGCAGTTACGTCGGGAGAGGAGGAGAGACCCAGTACTTC
TRBV11-2	TRBJ2-3	TRBD2	NA	17	CASSLDFGGGNTDTQYF	TGTGCCAGCAGCTTAGATTTTGGCGGGGGGAACACAGATACGCAGTATTTT
TRBV6-5	TRBJ2-7	NA	NA	14	CASSRGQISYEQYF	TGTGCCAGCAGTCGCGGACAGATTTCCTACGAGCAGTACTTC
TRBV28	TRBJ2-1	TRBD1	NA	11	CASSSNRGRFF	TGTGCCAGCAGTTCCAACAGGGGGCGGTTCTTC
TRBV10-3	TRBJ2-7	TRBD2	NA	13	CAISGLAGQEQYF	TGTGCCATCAGCGGACTAGCGGGGCAAGAGCAGTACTTC
TRBV2	TRBJ1-4	NA	NA	16	CASSEIRGGDSEKLFF	TGTGCCAGCAGTGAAATCCGTGGCGGAGACTCTGAAAAACTGTTTTTT
TRBV5-1	TRBJ2-6	TRBD1	once	17	CASSLTTGGDGANVLTF	TGCGCCAGCAGTCTTACGACAGGGGGCGATGGGGCCAACGTCCTGACTTTC
TRBV7-9	TRBJ2-3	TRBD2	NA	17	CASSLASGSWGTDTQYF	TGTGCCAGCAGTCTGGCTAGCGGGAGTTGGGGCACAGATACGCAGTATTTT
TRBV7-2	TRBJ2-2	NA	NA	14	CASSTQMQTGELFF	TGTGCCAGCAGCACTCAGATGCAAACCGGGGAGCTGTTTTTT
TRBV18	TRBJ2-7	TRBD1	NA	12	CASSLTGNEQYF	TGTGCCAGCTCTCTGACAGGGAACGAGCAGTACTTC
TRBV7-8	TRBJ1-1	NA	NA	15	CASSLHLGMNTEAFF	TGTGCCAGCAGCTTACACCTGGGTATGAACACTGAAGCTTTCTTT
TRBV5-4	TRBJ2-3	NA	NA	15	CASSLEDYPTDTQYF	TGTGCCAGCAGCTTGGAGGACTACCCCACAGATACGCAGTATTTT
TRBV2	TRBJ2-5	TRBD2	NA	15	CASRLVLAGQETQYF	TGTGCCAGCAGGCTAGTCTTAGCGGGCCAAGAGACCCAGTACTTC
TRBV5-1	TRBJ1-2	NA	NA	15	CASSLGPGINYGYTF	TGCGCCAGCAGCTTGGGTCCAGGGATTAACTATGGCTACACCTTC
TRBV28	TRBJ2-5	NA	NA	13	CASSSGSQETQYF	TGTGCCAGCAGTTCCGGGTCCCAAGAGACCCAGTACTTC
TRBV30	TRBJ2-3	NA	NA	16	CAWSVQPPAVADTQYF	TGTGCCTGGAGTGTACAGCCCCCAGCGGTCGCAGATACGCAGTATTTT
TRBV5-1	TRBJ2-1	NA	NA	13	CASSLNLYNEQFF	TGCGCCAGCAGCTTGAACCTCTACAATGAGCAGTTCTTC
TRBV6-5	TRBJ1-2	NA	NA	9	CASRPGYTF	TGTGCCAGCCGGCCGGGCTACACCTTC
TRBV5-4	TRBJ2-7	TRBD1	few	15	CASSATGTGKYEQYF	TGTGCCAGCAGCGCAACCGGGACAGGGAAGTACGAGCAGTACTTC
TRBV19	TRBJ2-7	TRBD1	NA	13	CASKHSTGDEQYF	TGTGCCAGTAAACATTCGACAGGGGACGAGCAGTACTTC
TRBV7-2	TRBJ2-7	NA	NA	14	CASSLAGGAYEQYF	TGTGCCAGCAGCTTAGCAGGCGGAGCCTACGAGCAGTACTTC
TRBV18	TRBJ1-1	TRBD1	NA	17	CASSPGAQTGKNTEAFF	TGTGCCAGCTCACCGGGAGCTCAGACAGGGAAGAACACTGAAGCTTTCTTT
TRBV6-5	TRBJ2-3	NA	NA	15	CASSQKNRFTDTQYF	TGTGCCAGCAGCCAAAAAAACAGGTTCACAGATACGCAGTATTTT
TRBV25-1	TRBJ2-5	TRBD1	once	16	CASSEQPQDRQETQYF	TGTGCCAGCAGTGAACAACCCCAGGACAGGCAAGAGACCCAGTACTTC
TRBV6-5	TRBJ2-7	TRBD1	NA	14	CASSYGQGAYEQYF	TGTGCCAGCAGTTACGGACAGGGTGCCTACGAGCAGTACTTC
TRBV6-6	TRBJ1-1	NA	NA	11	CASQMNTEAFF	TGTGCCAGTCAAATGAACACTGAAGCTTTCTTT
TRBV28	TRBJ2-3	TRBD2	NA	17	CASSLGSRLAGKDTQYF	TGTGCCAGCAGCCTGGGGTCTCGACTAGCGGGGAAAGATACGCAGTATTTT
TRBV6-6	TRBJ2-2	NA	NA	15	CASSYLQSNTGELFF	TGTGCCAGCAGTTACTTGCAGTCGAACACCGGGGAGCTGTTTTTT
TRBV25-1	TRBJ2-7	TRBD1	NA	16	CASSDSGTGRSYEQYF	TGTGCCAGCAGTGACTCCGGGACAGGTCGCTCCTACGAGCAGTACTTC
TRBV5-1	TRBJ2-2	NA	NA	16	CASSASRTDYTGELFF	TGCGCCAGCAGCGCCTCTAGGACAGATTACACCGGGGAGCTGTTTTTT
TRBV19	TRBJ2-7	NA	NA	13	CASRESASYEQYF	TGTGCCAGTCGGGAGTCGGCAAGCTACGAGCAGTACTTC
TRBV11-2	TRBJ1-4	NA	NA	17	CASSPLDTPPTNEKLFF	TGTGCCAGCAGCCCCCTGGACACCCCGCCAACTAATGAAAAACTGTTTTTT
TRBV2	TRBJ1-6	NA	NA	16	CASSDGGLGYNSPLHF	TGTGCCAGCAGTGATGGGGGCCTGGGCTATAATTCACCCCTCCACTTT
TRBV25-1	TRBJ1-2	TRBD1	NA	12	CASSRDSGGYTF	TGTGCCAGCAGTAGGGACAGTGGCGGCTACACCTTC
TRBV2	TRBJ2-7	NA	NA	16	CASSEGRDSTYYEQYF	TGTGCCAGCAGTGAAGGGAGGGACAGTACATACTACGAGCAGTACTTC
TRBV15	TRBJ1-2	NA	once	14	CATSTGILGYGYTF	TGTGCCACCAGTACCGGGATCCTCGGCTATGGCTACACCTTC
TRBV5-1	TRBJ2-7	NA	NA	13	CASSTREGAEQYF	TGCGCCAGCAGCACGCGTGAGGGCGCCGAGCAGTACTTC
TRBV7-9	TRBJ2-2	TRBD1	NA	15	CASSLGQGSTGELFF	TGTGCCAGCAGCTTGGGACAGGGAAGCACCGGGGAGCTGTTTTTT
TRBV6-5	TRBJ2-7	NA	NA	15	CASSYSPGQIDEQYF	TGTGCCAGCAGTTACTCGCCAGGGCAGATAGACGAGCAGTACTTC
TRBV27	TRBJ1-6	NA	NA	14	CASSLQGPGSPLHF	TGTGCCAGCAGTCTACAGGGTCCGGGTTCACCCCTCCACTTT
TRBV9	TRBJ2-1	NA	NA	15	CASSGGQGPYNEQFF	TGTGCCAGCAGCGGTGGTCAAGGCCCCTACAATGAGCAGTTCTTC
TRBV2	TRBJ2-6	NA	NA	15	CASSEGRTGANVLTF	TGTGCCAGCAGTGAAGGGCGTACAGGGGCCAACGTCCTGACTTTC
TRBV18	TRBJ1-5	NA	NA	15	CASSPDSLSNQPQHF	TGTGCCAGCTCACCCGACAGCCTTAGCAATCAGCCCCAGCATTTT